The source of this T cell receptor beta chain is a study of cytomegalovirus exposure and HLA in healthy donors. This clone was observed once. Its antigen is not known. Germline-derived CDR1 and CDR2 are MNHNY and SVGAGI (reference sequence). V lost 5 bases to trimming and J lost 3 bases, with 11 bases between them. The CDR3 runs 14 residues. Study-wide points: For presence/absence analyses, sequencing depth was assumed to be roughly uniform across donors. The study put 150 to 200 TCR beta chains on its list as cytomegalovirus-associated. Rarity held for most TCR sequences, but there were some public TCRs that occurred in many donors. Per a later analysis, about 17,000 TCR beta sequences showed association with HLA alleles at 0.05 false discovery rate.

With 60 Vbeta and 13 Jbeta primers, the PCR was carried out. Method: immunoSEQ multiplex PCR; TCRdb's copy keeps in-frame clones and lacks some. The repertoire holds approximately 110,000 clones, with approximately 70% as singletons. Sequenced input: PBMCs. The chain recombines TRBV6-6 with TRBJ1-5; weak D call: TRBD1 (5 bases). The receptor was isolated from a man aged 25-45 years in good health and CMV-seropositive. The CDR3 here is CASSKQEINQPQHF. The DNA for the CDR3 is TGTGCCAGCAGTAAACAGGAGATCAATCAGCCCCAGCATTTT.